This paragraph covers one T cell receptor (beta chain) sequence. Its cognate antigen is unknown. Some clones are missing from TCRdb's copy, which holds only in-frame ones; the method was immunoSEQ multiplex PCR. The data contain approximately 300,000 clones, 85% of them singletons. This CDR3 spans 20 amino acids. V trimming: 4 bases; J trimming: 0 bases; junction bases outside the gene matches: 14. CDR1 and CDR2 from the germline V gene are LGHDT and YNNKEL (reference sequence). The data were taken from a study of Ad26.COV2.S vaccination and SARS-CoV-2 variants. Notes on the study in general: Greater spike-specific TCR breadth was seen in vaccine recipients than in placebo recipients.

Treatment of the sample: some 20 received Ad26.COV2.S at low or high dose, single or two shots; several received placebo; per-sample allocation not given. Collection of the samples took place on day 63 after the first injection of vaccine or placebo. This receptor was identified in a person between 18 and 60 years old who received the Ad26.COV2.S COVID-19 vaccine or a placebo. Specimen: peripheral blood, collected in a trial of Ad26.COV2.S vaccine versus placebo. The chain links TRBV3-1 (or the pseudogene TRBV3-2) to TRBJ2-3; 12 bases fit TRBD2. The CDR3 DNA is TGTGCCAGCAGCCTCCAGCCCACTAGCGGGGGGACCCTTAGCACAGATACGCAGTATTTT. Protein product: CASSLQPTSGGTLSTDTQYF.